What follows is one TCR beta chain and its context. This sample stems from a study of shared clonotypes between healthy human individuals. Naivety among CD8 cells was defined by CD45RO negativity and positive CCR7 selection, thereby excluding terminally differentiated effector memory CD45RA+ cells. Germline V gene data show CDR1 as SGDLS and CDR2 as YYNGEE. V shed 0 bases and J shed 8 bases, with 9 bases lying between them. This CDR3 is built from 13 residues. Per the original methods: Quality scores were absent from the junction-only immunoSEQ sequences, so filtering differed. The protocol was immunoSEQ multiplex PCR, while the TCRdb copy is restricted to in-frame clones and leaves out a portion. V and J calls and clone size are given by that table; D and trimming were obtained from the DNA. The table shows about 2 million clones, with roughly 94% occurring only once.

The specimen was naive CD8+ T cells sorted from blood. This receptor was identified in a man aged 18 to 35 in good health. This sequence joins TRBV9 and TRBJ2-1; D uncertain. In DNA, the CDR3 is TGTGCCAGCAGCGTAGACTCGCCATATGAGCAGTTCTTC. This encodes CASSVDSPYEQFF.